Listed below are T cell receptor beta chains from one sample, sequenced in a study of blood T cell repertoires in COVID-19. The data were produced by immunoSEQ multiplex PCR, yet TCRdb's version contains in-frame clones alone and is incomplete. The table has some 80,000 clones, about nine tenths seen once. Sequencing input: peripheral blood. Receptor source: a woman between 45 and 65 years old with active or convalescent COVID-19. Each CDR3 is given with its conserved first and last residue. Each record gives: V gene, clone size, D gene, J gene, CDR3 protein, CDR3 DNA. The D gene is left open where the match is weak. For some rows the clone size is stated as once, few or many, or as a class when expanded; others skip it.

TRBV7-9,NA,TRBD2,TRBJ2-1,CASSLLRGGNEQFF,TGTGCCAGCAGCCTCTTACGGGGGGGTAATGAGCAGTTCTTC
TRBV9,NA,NA,TRBJ1-1,CASSVGAGSNTEAFF,TGTGCCAGCAGCGTAGGGGCGGGGAGTAACACTGAAGCTTTCTTT
TRBV7-2,NA,TRBD1,TRBJ1-5,CASSSLSGTGNQPQHF,TGTGCCAGCAGCTCATTATCCGGGACAGGCAATCAGCCCCAGCATTTT
TRBV7-8,NA,NA,TRBJ1-4,CASSLKEENEKLFF,TGTGCCAGCAGCTTAAAGGAGGAGAATGAAAAACTGTTTTTT
TRBV30,NA,TRBD1,TRBJ1-2,CAFQSRDRFLSYGYTF,TGTGCCTTCCAGTCCCGGGACAGATTTCTCAGCTATGGCTACACCTTC
TRBV5-8,NA,NA,TRBJ2-1,CASSPDQGGLYNEQFF,TGTGCCAGCAGTCCCGACCAGGGGGGCCTTTACAATGAGCAGTTCTTC
TRBV7-2,NA,TRBD1,TRBJ1-1,CASSLLQGALMNTEAFF,TGTGCCAGCAGCTTATTGCAGGGGGCCCTAATGAACACTGAAGCTTTCTTT
TRBV6-2/TRBV6-3,once,TRBD1,TRBJ2-5,CASSKGTGGGGETQYF,TGTGCCAGCAGTAAAGGGACAGGGGGCGGTGGAGAGACCCAGTACTTC
TRBV18,NA,NA,TRBJ1-1,CASSLTGPRNTEAFF,TGTGCTAGCTCACTAACCGGTCCGCGGAACACTGAAGCTTTCTTT
TRBV4-3,NA,TRBD2,TRBJ2-1,CASSRRSSGGGNEQFF,TGCGCCAGCAGCCGCCGCTCTAGCGGGGGGGGCAATGAGCAGTTCTTC
TRBV2,few,TRBD2,TRBJ2-7,CASSEFPGLASYEQYF,TGTGCCAGCAGTGAATTTCCCGGACTAGCCTCCTACGAGCAGTACTTC
TRBV10-2,NA,TRBD1,TRBJ1-1,CASSGTFGQGGTEAFF,TGCGCCAGCAGTGGGACATTTGGACAGGGAGGCACTGAAGCTTTCTTT
TRBV18,NA,TRBD1,TRBJ1-2,CASSPPGQTGTYGYTF,TGTGCCAGCTCACCACCGGGACAGACAGGAACCTATGGCTACACCTTC
TRBV18,NA,NA,TRBJ2-3,CASSPFLGASTDTQYF,TGTGCCAGCTCACCATTCTTAGGAGCCAGCACAGATACGCAGTATTTT
TRBV7-2,NA,NA,TRBJ2-5,CASSLVRGPQETQYF,TGTGCCAGCAGCTTAGTCCGTGGGCCACAAGAGACCCAGTACTTC
TRBV28,NA,NA,TRBJ1-6,CASSLGRQPLHF,TGTGCCAGCAGTTTGGGGAGACAACCCCTCCACTTT
TRBV6-5,NA,NA,TRBJ2-7,CASSTLRDEQYF,TGTGCCAGCAGCACCCTCAGGGACGAGCAGTACTTC
TRBV5-1,few,NA,TRBJ1-1,CASSLRGNTEAFF,TGCGCCAGCAGCTTGCGGGGAAACACTGAAGCTTTCTTT
TRBV6-2/TRBV6-3,many,TRBD1,TRBJ2-5,CASSYSRDRGQRQETQYF,TGTGCCAGCAGTTACTCGAGGGACAGGGGACAAAGACAAGAGACCCAGTACTTC
TRBV19,NA,TRBD1,TRBJ2-1,CASSITGQIYNEQFF,TGTGCCAGTAGTATAACGGGACAGATCTACAATGAGCAGTTCTTC
TRBV9,once,NA,TRBJ1-1,CASSRGGGMNTEAFF,TGTGCCAGCTCCCGCGGCGGGGGCATGAACACTGAAGCTTTCTTT
TRBV7-6,many,NA,TRBJ1-5,CASSLERGQPQHF,TGTGCCAGCAGCTTAGAAAGGGGTCAGCCCCAGCATTTT
TRBV27,once,TRBD1,TRBJ1-2,CATHGTGYGYTF,TGTGCCACCCATGGGACAGGGTATGGCTACACCTTC
TRBV6-5,NA,TRBD1,TRBJ1-2,CASTTGVDYGYTF,TGTGCCAGCACGACAGGGGTAGACTATGGCTACACCTTC
TRBV30,NA,TRBD1,TRBJ1-2,CAWTGGRDYGYTF,TGTGCCTGGACAGGGGGACGGGACTATGGCTACACCTTC
TRBV15,NA,NA,TRBJ2-5,CATSSGLSQETQYF,TGTGCCACCAGCAGCGGACTAAGCCAAGAGACCCAGTACTTC
TRBV18,NA,TRBD1,TRBJ1-6,CASSPGDRAISPLHF,TGTGCCAGCTCACCAGGGGACAGGGCTATATCGCCCCTCCACTTT
TRBV7-2,NA,NA,TRBJ2-3,CASSLGRLLTDTQYF,TGTGCCAGCAGCTTAGGTAGACTGCTCACAGATACGCAGTATTTT
TRBV9,NA,NA,TRBJ1-5,CASSEVRATNQPQHF,TGTGCCAGCAGCGAGGTGCGGGCCACGAATCAGCCCCAGCATTTT
TRBV29-1,NA,NA,TRBJ2-1,CSAGGGGIGNEQFF,TGCAGCGCCGGAGGGGGGGGTATTGGAAATGAGCAGTTCTTC
TRBV7-3,NA,TRBD1,TRBJ1-3,CASSQTGDPGNTIYF,TGTGCCAGCAGCCAGACAGGGGACCCTGGAAACACCATATATTTT
TRBV6-2/TRBV6-3,NA,NA,TRBJ2-2,CASSPEATNTGELFF,TGTGCCAGCAGCCCTGAGGCTACCAACACCGGGGAGCTGTTTTTT
TRBV27,NA,NA,TRBJ1-5,CASRQAWNQPQHF,TGTGCCAGCAGACAGGCTTGGAATCAGCCCCAGCATTTT
TRBV19,NA,TRBD1,TRBJ2-1,CASSISTGEQFF,TGTGCCAGTAGTATATCGACAGGGGAGCAGTTCTTC
TRBV7-2,NA,NA,TRBJ2-7,CASSSRQETYEQYF,TGTGCCAGCAGCTCCCGACAGGAAACCTACGAGCAGTACTTC
TRBV6-2/TRBV6-3,NA,NA,TRBJ1-2,CASSPSGAQLYGYTF,TGTGCCAGCAGTCCCTCGGGAGCCCAGCTCTATGGCTACACCTTC
TRBV9,NA,TRBD1,TRBJ2-7,CASSPQGGPSEQYF,TGTGCCAGCAGCCCCCAAGGGGGCCCCTCCGAGCAGTACTTC
TRBV19,NA,TRBD2,TRBJ2-3,CASSVLAGGPDTQYF,TGTGCCAGTAGTGTACTAGCGGGGGGGCCAGATACGCAGTATTTT
TRBV5-4,NA,TRBD2,TRBJ2-2,CASSPGGAGELFF,TGTGCCAGCAGCCCCGGGGGGGCCGGGGAGCTGTTTTTT
TRBV7-9,once,NA,TRBJ1-5,CASSLAGAHQPQHF,TGTGCCAGCAGCTTAGCGGGGGCCCATCAGCCCCAGCATTTT
TRBV5-1,NA,NA,TRBJ2-5,CASSAGGQISKETQYF,TGCGCCAGCAGCGCGGGGGGACAGATCTCAAAAGAGACCCAGTACTTC
TRBV6-2/TRBV6-3,NA,NA,TRBJ1-2,CASSNGGAGYTF,TGTGCCAGCAGCAACGGGGGGGCCGGCTACACCTTC
TRBV29-1,NA,NA,TRBJ1-5,CSARENSNQPQHF,TGCAGCGCAAGGGAGAATAGCAATCAGCCCCAGCATTTT
TRBV7-9,few,TRBD1,TRBJ1-2,CASLHTETGPYGYTF,TGTGCCAGCCTCCACACCGAGACAGGGCCCTATGGCTACACCTTC
TRBV2,NA,TRBD1,TRBJ1-4,CASREQGVENEKLFF,TGTGCCAGCAGGGAACAGGGGGTGGAGAATGAAAAACTGTTTTTT
TRBV7-2,once,NA,TRBJ2-7,CASSLDRQALGEQYF,TGTGCCAGCAGCTTAGATAGGCAAGCCCTCGGGGAGCAGTACTTC
TRBV28,NA,NA,TRBJ2-5,CASSFTGTQYF,TGTGCCAGCAGTTTTACGGGGACCCAGTACTTC
TRBV6-5,once,TRBD2,TRBJ2-1,CASPRGIEQFF,TGTGCCAGCCCGCGGGGGATTGAGCAGTTCTTC
TRBV7-2,once,NA,TRBJ1-1,CASSLQGLNTEAFF,TGTGCCAGCAGCCTACAGGGATTGAACACTGAAGCTTTCTTT
TRBV29-1,NA,NA,TRBJ2-1,CSVAKNNEQFF,TGCAGCGTTGCAAAAAACAATGAGCAGTTCTTC
TRBV29-1,NA,TRBD1,TRBJ2-1,CSVGTGGYNEQFF,TGCAGCGTTGGGACAGGGGGCTACAATGAGCAGTTCTTC
TRBV9,NA,NA,TRBJ1-1,CASSQTANTEAFF,TGTGCCAGCAGCCAAACAGCGAACACTGAAGCTTTCTTT
TRBV19,NA,NA,TRBJ1-2,CASSIPTGTPKGGYTF,TGTGCCAGTAGTATCCCCACGGGGACTCCGAAAGGGGGCTACACCTTC
TRBV6-5,few,NA,TRBJ1-5,CASTPRGIGNQPQHF,TGTGCCAGCACCCCTAGGGGAATAGGCAATCAGCCCCAGCATTTT